This TCR beta chain was identified during a study of tumor and adjacent non-tumor tissue in lung cancer. As for the study in general: The patients, 10 to 11 men and about five women, were roughly 30 to 76 with stage I to III disease. Each sample yielded millions of productive TCRbeta reads on average. Study-level findings and limits: Patients with more diverse tumor TCRs had worse survival.

This CDR3 is 16 amino acids long. CDR1 is ENHRY, CDR2 SYGVKD, per germline. As to this clonotype: Its antigen is still unknown. The junction shows a germline mismatch at one end, possibly a read error.

This sample's RNA came from whole unsorted tissue. This non-tumor lung sample came from over 3 cm beyond the tumor edge. A modified ARM-PCR protocol with three rounds of nested PCR amplified TCRbeta. Using its own MiXCR run on the multiplex PCR reads, TCRdb lists one record per CDR3 protein. The repertoire holds about 48,000 distinct CDR3 sequences, with around 59% as singletons. The rearrangement links TRBV10-3 to TRBJ2-3; D is possibly TRBD1 (7 bases). The specimen sequenced was distant non-tumor lung tissue. The TCR comes from a woman between 65 and 79 years old with non-small cell lung cancer. CDR3 protein: CAISESDREVKDMQYF. Here the CDR3 DNA reads TGTGCCATCAGTGAGTCCGACAGGGAGGTCAAAGATATGCAGTATTTT.